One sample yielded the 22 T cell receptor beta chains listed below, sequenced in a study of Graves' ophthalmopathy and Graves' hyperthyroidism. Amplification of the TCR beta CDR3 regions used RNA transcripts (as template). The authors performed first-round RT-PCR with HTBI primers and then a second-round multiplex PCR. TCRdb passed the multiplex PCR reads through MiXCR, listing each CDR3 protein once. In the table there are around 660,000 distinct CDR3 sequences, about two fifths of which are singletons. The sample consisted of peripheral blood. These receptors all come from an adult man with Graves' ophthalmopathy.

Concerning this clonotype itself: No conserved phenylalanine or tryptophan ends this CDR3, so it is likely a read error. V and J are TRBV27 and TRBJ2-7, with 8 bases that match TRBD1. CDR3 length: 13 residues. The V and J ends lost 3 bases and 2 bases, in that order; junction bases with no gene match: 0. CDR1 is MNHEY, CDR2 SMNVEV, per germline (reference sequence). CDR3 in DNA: TGTGCCAGCAGTTTGGACAGGGCCTACGAGCAGTACTGC. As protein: CASSLDRAYEQYC.

For the CDR3, the DNA is TGTGCCACCGGGACAGAAGGTGGTGGGGCCAACGTCCTGACTTTC. It yields the protein CATGTEGGGANVLTF. The chain uses TRBV2 and TRBJ2-6, with 7 bases lining up with TRBD1. The germline V gene encodes CDR1 SNHLY and CDR2 FYNNEI. This CDR3 comprises 15 residues. V gave up 10 bases and J gave up 3 bases; unmatched junction bases: 9. The full variable domain, its missing parts supplied by reference TRBV2 and TRBJ2-6, is EPEVTQTPSHQVTQMGQEVILRCVPISNHLYFYWYRQILGQKVEFLVSFYNNEISEKSEIFDDQFSVERPDGSNFTLKIRSTKLEDSAMYFCATGTEGGGANVLTFGAGSRLTVL.

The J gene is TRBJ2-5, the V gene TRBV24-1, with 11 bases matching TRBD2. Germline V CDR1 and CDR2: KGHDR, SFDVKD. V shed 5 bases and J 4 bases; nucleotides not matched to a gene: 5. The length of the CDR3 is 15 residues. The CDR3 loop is CATSGTSGPRETQYF. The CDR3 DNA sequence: TGTGCCACCAGTGGGACTAGCGGGCCCCGAGAGACCCAGTACTTC.

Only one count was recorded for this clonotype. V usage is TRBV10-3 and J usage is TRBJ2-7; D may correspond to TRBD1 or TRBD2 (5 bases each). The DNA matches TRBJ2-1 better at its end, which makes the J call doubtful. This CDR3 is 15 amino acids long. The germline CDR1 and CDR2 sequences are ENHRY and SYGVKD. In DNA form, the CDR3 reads TGTGCCATCAGCCCCGGGACCGCCAGATACAATGAGCAGTTCTTC. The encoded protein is CAISPGTARYNEQFF.

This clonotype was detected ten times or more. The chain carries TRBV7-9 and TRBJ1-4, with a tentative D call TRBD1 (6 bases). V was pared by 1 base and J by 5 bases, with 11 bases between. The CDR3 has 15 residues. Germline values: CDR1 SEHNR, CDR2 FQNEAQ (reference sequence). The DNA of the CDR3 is TGTGCCAGCAGCTTAGGGGGGGACACGAATGAAAAACTGTTTTTT. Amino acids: CASSLGGDTNEKLFF.

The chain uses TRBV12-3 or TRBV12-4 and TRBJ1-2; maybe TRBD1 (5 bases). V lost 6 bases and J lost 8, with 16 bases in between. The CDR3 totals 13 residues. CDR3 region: CASSIREVFGYTF. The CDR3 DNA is TGTGCCAGCAGCATCAGGGAGGTGTTCGGCTACACCTTC.

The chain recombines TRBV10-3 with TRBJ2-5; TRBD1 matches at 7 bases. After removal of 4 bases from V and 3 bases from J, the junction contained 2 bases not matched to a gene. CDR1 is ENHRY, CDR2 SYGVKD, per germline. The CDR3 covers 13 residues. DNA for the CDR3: TGTGCCATCAGTGGACAGGGCAAAGAGACCCAGTACTTC. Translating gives CAISGQGKETQYF.

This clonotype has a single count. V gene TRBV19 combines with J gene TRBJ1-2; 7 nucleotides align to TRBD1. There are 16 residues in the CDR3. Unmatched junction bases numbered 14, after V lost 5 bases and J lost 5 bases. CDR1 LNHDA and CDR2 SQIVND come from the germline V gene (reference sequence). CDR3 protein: CASSPGGTDTWYGYTF. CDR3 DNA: TGTGCCAGTAGTCCTGGGGGGACAGATACGTGGTATGGCTACACCTTC.

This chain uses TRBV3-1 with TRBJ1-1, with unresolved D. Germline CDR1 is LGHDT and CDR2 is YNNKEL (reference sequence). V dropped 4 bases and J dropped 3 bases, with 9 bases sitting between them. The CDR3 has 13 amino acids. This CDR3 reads CASSLTVDTEAFF. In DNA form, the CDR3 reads TGTGCCAGCAGCCTTACAGTGGACACTGAAGCTTTCTTT.

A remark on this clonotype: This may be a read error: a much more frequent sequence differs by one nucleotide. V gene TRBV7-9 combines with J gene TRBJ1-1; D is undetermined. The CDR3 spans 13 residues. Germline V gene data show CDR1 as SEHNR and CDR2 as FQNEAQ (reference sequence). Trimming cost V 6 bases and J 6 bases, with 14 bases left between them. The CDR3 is CASSVVVGSEAFF. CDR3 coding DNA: TGTGCCAGCAGTGTTGTGGTAGGGTCTGAAGCTTTCTTT.

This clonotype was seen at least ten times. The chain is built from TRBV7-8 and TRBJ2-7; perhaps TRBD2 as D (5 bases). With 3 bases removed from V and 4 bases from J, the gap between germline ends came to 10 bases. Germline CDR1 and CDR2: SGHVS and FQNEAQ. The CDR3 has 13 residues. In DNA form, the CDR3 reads TGTGCCAGCAGCTTCGGCGGAGGATACGAGCAGTACTTC. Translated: CASSFGGGYEQYF.

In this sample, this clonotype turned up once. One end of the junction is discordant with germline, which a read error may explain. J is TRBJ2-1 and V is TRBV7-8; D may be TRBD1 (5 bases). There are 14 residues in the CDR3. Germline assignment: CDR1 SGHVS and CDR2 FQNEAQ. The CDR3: CASSPLRQGNEQFF. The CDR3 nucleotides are TGCGCCAGCAGCCCCCTCAGGCAGGGCAATGAGCAGTTCTTC.

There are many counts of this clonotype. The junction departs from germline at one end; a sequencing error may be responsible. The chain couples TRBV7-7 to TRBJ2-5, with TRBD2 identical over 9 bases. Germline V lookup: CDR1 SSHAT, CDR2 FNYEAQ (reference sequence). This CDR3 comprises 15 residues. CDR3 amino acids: CASSSRLAETETQYF. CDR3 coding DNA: TGTGCTAGCAGCAGCAGACTAGCGGAAACGGAGACCCAGTACTTC.

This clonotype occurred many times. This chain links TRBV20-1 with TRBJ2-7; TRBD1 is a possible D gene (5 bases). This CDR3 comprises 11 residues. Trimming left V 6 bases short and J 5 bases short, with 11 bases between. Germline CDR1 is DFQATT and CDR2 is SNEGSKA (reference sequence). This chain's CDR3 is CSAILGDEQYF. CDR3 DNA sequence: TGCAGTGCGATCCTAGGGGACGAGCAGTACTTC.

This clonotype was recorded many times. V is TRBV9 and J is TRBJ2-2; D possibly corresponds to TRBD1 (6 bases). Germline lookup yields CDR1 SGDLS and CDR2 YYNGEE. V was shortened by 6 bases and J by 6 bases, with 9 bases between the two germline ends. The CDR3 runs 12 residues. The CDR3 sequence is CASNTGPGELFF. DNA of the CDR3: TGTGCCAGCAACACAGGGCCCGGGGAGCTGTTTTTT.

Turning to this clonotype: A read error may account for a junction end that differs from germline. CDR3 residues: CASRIDRGGNSPPHF. For the CDR3, the DNA is TGTGCCAGCAGGATTGACAGGGGAGGTAATTCACCCCCCCACTTT. The V and J genes are TRBV2 and TRBJ1-6; 8 nucleotides match TRBD1. The CDR3 length is 15 residues. Germline CDR1 is SNHLY and CDR2 is FYNNEI. Full variable domain (remainder filled in from reference TRBV2 and TRBJ1-6): EPEVTQTPSHQVTQMGQEVILRCVPISNHLYFYWYRQILGQKVEFLVSFYNNEISEKSEIFDDQFSVERPDGSNFTLKIRSTKLEDSAMYFCASRIDRGGNSPPHFGNGTRLTVT.

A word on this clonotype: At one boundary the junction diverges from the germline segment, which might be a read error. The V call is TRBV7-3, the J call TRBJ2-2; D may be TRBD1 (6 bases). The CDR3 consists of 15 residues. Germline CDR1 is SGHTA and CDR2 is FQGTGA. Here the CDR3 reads CVSSTTGSGTGELFF. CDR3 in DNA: TGTGTCAGCAGCACAACAGGGTCGGGCACCGGGGAGCTGTTTTTT.

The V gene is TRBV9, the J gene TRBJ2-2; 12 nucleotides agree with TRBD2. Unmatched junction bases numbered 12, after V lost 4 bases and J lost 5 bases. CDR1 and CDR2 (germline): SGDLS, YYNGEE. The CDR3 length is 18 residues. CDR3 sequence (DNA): TGTGCCAGCAGCCCGCGTCCGGGACTAGCGGGCGTAACCGGGGAGCTGTTTTTT. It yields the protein CASSPRPGLAGVTGELFF.

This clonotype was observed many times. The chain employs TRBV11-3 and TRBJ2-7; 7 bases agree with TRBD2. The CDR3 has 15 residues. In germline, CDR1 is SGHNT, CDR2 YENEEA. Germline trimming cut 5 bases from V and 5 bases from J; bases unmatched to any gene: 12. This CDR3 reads CASSPGGEGAHEQYF. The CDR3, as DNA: TGTGCCAGCAGCCCCGGAGGGGAGGGCGCCCACGAGCAGTACTTC.

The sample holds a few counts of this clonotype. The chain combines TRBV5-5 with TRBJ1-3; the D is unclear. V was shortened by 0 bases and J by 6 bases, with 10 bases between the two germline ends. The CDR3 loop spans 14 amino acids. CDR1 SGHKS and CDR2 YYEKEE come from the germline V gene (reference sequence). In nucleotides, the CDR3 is TGTGCCAGCAGCTTGGGGGTCATTAAAAACACCATATATTTT. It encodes CASSLGVIKNTIYF.

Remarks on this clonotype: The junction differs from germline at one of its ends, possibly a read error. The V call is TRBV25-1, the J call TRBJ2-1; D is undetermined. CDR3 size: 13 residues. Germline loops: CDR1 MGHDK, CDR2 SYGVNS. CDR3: CASSYGVSNEQLF. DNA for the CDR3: TGTGCCAGCAGCTATGGGGTGTCAAATGAGCAGCTCTTC.

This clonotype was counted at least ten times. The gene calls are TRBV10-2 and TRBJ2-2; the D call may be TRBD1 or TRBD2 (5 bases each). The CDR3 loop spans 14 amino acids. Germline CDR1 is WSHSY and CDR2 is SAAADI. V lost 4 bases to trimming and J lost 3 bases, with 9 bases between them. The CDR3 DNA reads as TGCGCCAGCAGTGTCCGAGGGGACACCGGGGAGCTGTTTTTT. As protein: CASSVRGDTGELFF.